Listed below are T cell receptor beta chains from one sample, sequenced in a study of chemoradiotherapy in HPV16-positive cancers. Clones were sequenced by immunoSEQ multiplex PCR, and TCRdb holds only the in-frame ones, with some missing. The table lists about 440 clones, 85% to 90% of them singletons. The starting material was tumor tissue, obtained from a patient who underwent chemoradiotherapy. These receptors were obtained from a human donor with HPV-associated anogenital cancer. The CDR3 runs from the conserved cysteine through the conserved F or W. The order of the fields is CDR3 protein, CDR3 DNA, V gene, J gene, clone size, D gene. D genes are given only for firm matches. Part of the rows lack a size; the others show once, few, many or a class for expanded clones.

cdr3_aa: CASSLVLGGGLDTQYF; cdr3_nt: TGTGCCAGCAGCTTAGTCCTCGGGGGAGGGTTAGATACGCAGTATTTT; v_call: TRBV11-2; j_call: TRBJ2-3; clone_size: -; d_call: TRBD2
cdr3_aa: CASSVSGNTGELFF; cdr3_nt: TGTGCCAGCAGCGTTAGCGGCAACACCGGGGAGCTGTTTTTT; v_call: TRBV9; j_call: TRBJ2-2; clone_size: once; d_call: -
cdr3_aa: CASSLGTGTNSPLHF; cdr3_nt: TGTGCCAGCAGCTTAGGTACAGGGACTAATTCACCCCTCCACTTT; v_call: TRBV11-2; j_call: TRBJ1-6; clone_size: -; d_call: -
cdr3_aa: CASSPGTGSSYNEQFF; cdr3_nt: TGTGCCAGCAGCCCTGGTACAGGGAGCTCCTACAATGAGCAGTTCTTC; v_call: TRBV7-9; j_call: TRBJ2-1; clone_size: once; d_call: -
cdr3_aa: CASSLKDRANYGYTF; cdr3_nt: TGTGCCAGCAGCTTGAAAGACAGGGCTAACTATGGCTACACCTTC; v_call: TRBV7-2; j_call: TRBJ1-2; clone_size: few; d_call: TRBD1
cdr3_aa: CASSQGLIAYEQYF; cdr3_nt: TGTGCCAGCAGTCAGGGACTGATAGCCTACGAGCAGTACTTC; v_call: TRBV6-5; j_call: TRBJ2-7; clone_size: -; d_call: -
cdr3_aa: CASSVGQGTDTQYF; cdr3_nt: TGTGCCAGCAGCGTAGGACAGGGCACAGATACGCAGTATTTT; v_call: TRBV9; j_call: TRBJ2-3; clone_size: -; d_call: -
cdr3_aa: CASSLTQGLWGYTF; cdr3_nt: TGTGCCAGCAGCCTAACCCAGGGGCTTTGGGGCTACACCTTC; v_call: TRBV11-2; j_call: TRBJ1-2; clone_size: -; d_call: -
cdr3_aa: CASSRVGGNTEAFF; cdr3_nt: TGCGCCAGCAGCAGGGTCGGTGGGAACACTGAAGCTTTCTTT; v_call: TRBV5-1; j_call: TRBJ1-1; clone_size: few; d_call: -
cdr3_aa: CASRGDRGSEQYF; cdr3_nt: TGTGCCAGTAGGGGGGACAGGGGAAGCGAGCAGTACTTC; v_call: TRBV19; j_call: TRBJ2-7; clone_size: once; d_call: TRBD1
cdr3_aa: CASSPAVGGSYEQYF; cdr3_nt: TGCGCCAGCAGCCCGGCCGTCGGCGGGTCTTACGAGCAGTACTTC; v_call: TRBV5-1; j_call: TRBJ2-7; clone_size: -; d_call: -
cdr3_aa: CASSRNPLDGSYNEQFF; cdr3_nt: TGCGCCAGCAGCCGGAATCCACTAGACGGTTCCTACAATGAGCAGTTCTTC; v_call: TRBV4-3; j_call: TRBJ2-1; clone_size: -; d_call: -
cdr3_aa: CASSPAVGPNYGYTF; cdr3_nt: TGTGCCAGCAGCCCCGCCGTAGGACCTAACTATGGCTACACCTTC; v_call: TRBV14; j_call: TRBJ1-2; clone_size: -; d_call: -
cdr3_aa: CASSLSSWQDINQPQHF; cdr3_nt: TGTGCCAGCAGCTTAAGTTCATGGCAGGATATCAATCAGCCCCAGCATTTT; v_call: TRBV7-8; j_call: TRBJ1-5; clone_size: -; d_call: -
cdr3_aa: CASSEASGNTDTQYF; cdr3_nt: TGCGCCAGCAGTGAGGCTAGCGGGAACACAGATACGCAGTATTTT; v_call: TRBV10-1; j_call: TRBJ2-3; clone_size: -; d_call: TRBD2
cdr3_aa: CASSLSPQLAQYF; cdr3_nt: TGTGCCAGCAGTTTATCCCCACAGTTGGCCCAGTACTTC; v_call: TRBV27; j_call: TRBJ2-5; clone_size: -; d_call: -
cdr3_aa: CASSQDGLSYEQYF; cdr3_nt: TGTGCCAGCTCACAGGACGGTCTTTCCTACGAGCAGTACTTC; v_call: TRBV18; j_call: TRBJ2-7; clone_size: few; d_call: -
cdr3_aa: CASSLSGGTGELFF; cdr3_nt: TGCGCCAGCAGCTTGTCAGGGGGCACCGGGGAGCTGTTTTTT; v_call: TRBV5-1; j_call: TRBJ2-2; clone_size: -; d_call: TRBD1
cdr3_aa: CASSQSISGANVLTF; cdr3_nt: TGCGCCAGCAGTCAATCGATCTCTGGGGCCAACGTCCTGACTTTC; v_call: TRBV23-1; j_call: TRBJ2-6; clone_size: -; d_call: -
cdr3_aa: CASSLRTGPRGEQYF; cdr3_nt: TGTGCCAGCAGCCTAAGGACAGGGCCACGAGGCGAGCAGTACTTC; v_call: TRBV27; j_call: TRBJ2-7; clone_size: -; d_call: TRBD1
cdr3_aa: CASSLSPILGLAGGPPDTQYF; cdr3_nt: TGTGCCAGCAGTTTATCCCCTATTCTCGGGCTAGCGGGAGGGCCACCAGATACGCAGTATTTT; v_call: TRBV27; j_call: TRBJ2-3; clone_size: -; d_call: TRBD2
cdr3_aa: CASSRGGLNTEAFF; cdr3_nt: TGTGCCAGTAGTCGGGGGGGACTGAACACTGAAGCTTTCTTT; v_call: TRBV19; j_call: TRBJ1-1; clone_size: few; d_call: -
cdr3_aa: CASSRDTQYF; cdr3_nt: TGTGCCAGCTCTCGAGATACGCAGTATTTT; v_call: TRBV18; j_call: TRBJ2-3; clone_size: -; d_call: -
cdr3_aa: CSARWGGYTF; cdr3_nt: TGCAGTGCTAGATGGGGCGGCTACACCTTC; v_call: TRBV20-1; j_call: TRBJ1-2; clone_size: -; d_call: -
cdr3_aa: CASSGKVAGPRELFF; cdr3_nt: TGTGCCAGCAGCGGAAAAGTAGCGGGGCCACGGGAGCTGTTTTTT; v_call: TRBV14; j_call: TRBJ2-2; clone_size: few; d_call: TRBD2
cdr3_aa: CASSTASGANVLTF; cdr3_nt: TGCGCCAGCTCGACGGCCTCTGGGGCCAACGTCCTGACTTTC; v_call: TRBV5-1; j_call: TRBJ2-6; clone_size: -; d_call: -
cdr3_aa: CASSAGLETQYF; cdr3_nt: TGTGCCAGCTCCGCGGGGCTGGAGACCCAGTACTTC; v_call: TRBV19; j_call: TRBJ2-5; clone_size: -; d_call: -
cdr3_aa: CASIGFTGEITGELFF; cdr3_nt: TGTGCCAGCATCGGGTTTACAGGGGAAATAACCGGGGAGCTGTTTTTT; v_call: TRBV2; j_call: TRBJ2-2; clone_size: -; d_call: TRBD1
cdr3_aa: CSVETTGTGAFF; cdr3_nt: TGCAGCGTTGAAACGACAGGGACGGGAGCTTTCTTT; v_call: TRBV29-1; j_call: TRBJ1-1; clone_size: -; d_call: TRBD1
cdr3_aa: CASSPPGGGYTF; cdr3_nt: TGTGCCAGCAGCCCCCCCGGGGGTGGCTACACCTTC; v_call: TRBV6-5; j_call: TRBJ1-2; clone_size: -; d_call: -
cdr3_aa: CASSAGIDTEAFF; cdr3_nt: TGTGCCAGCAGCGCCGGGATAGACACTGAAGCTTTCTTT; v_call: TRBV11-2; j_call: TRBJ1-1; clone_size: -; d_call: -
cdr3_aa: CASSAGQGWETQYF; cdr3_nt: TGTGCCAGCAGCGCCGGACAGGGGTGGGAGACCCAGTACTTC; v_call: TRBV9; j_call: TRBJ2-5; clone_size: -; d_call: TRBD1
cdr3_aa: CASSLFNDNTEAFF; cdr3_nt: TGTGCCAGCAGCTTATTCAACGATAACACTGAAGCTTTCTTT; v_call: TRBV7-9; j_call: TRBJ1-1; clone_size: -; d_call: -
cdr3_aa: CASSLGGSGANVLTF; cdr3_nt: TGTGCCAGCAGCTTGGGGGGGTCGGGGGCCAACGTCCTGACTTTC; v_call: TRBV7-2; j_call: TRBJ2-6; clone_size: -; d_call: TRBD2
cdr3_aa: CATKGTGAYEQYF; cdr3_nt: TGTGCGACGAAAGGGACAGGGGCCTACGAGCAGTACTTC; v_call: TRBV19; j_call: TRBJ2-7; clone_size: few; d_call: TRBD1
cdr3_aa: CASGLASGVGNTGELFF; cdr3_nt: TGTGCTAGTGGTTTGGCCTCGGGTGTAGGGAACACCGGGGAGCTGTTTTTT; v_call: TRBV12-5; j_call: TRBJ2-2; clone_size: -; d_call: -